The 19 T cell receptor beta chains presented below share a single source sample, sequenced in a study of blood T cell repertoires in COVID-19. The method was immunoSEQ multiplex PCR; TCRdb's version includes in-frame clones alone and lacks a portion of them. The data show about 200,000 clones, 88% seen once. What was sequenced was peripheral blood. These receptors all come from a middle-aged man with acute or convalescent COVID-19.

The chain is built from TRBV4-1 and TRBJ1-2; D may be TRBD1 (5 bases). CDR3 length: 16 amino acids. The ends were cut back, 0 bases at V and 4 bases at J, with 15 bases in the middle. In germline, CDR1 is MGHRA, CDR2 YSYEKL. CDR3 nucleotides: TGCGCCAGCAGCCAAGACCCACAGGTCGAGTTCTATGGCTACACCTTC. It yields the protein CASSQDPQVEFYGYTF.

CDR3 DNA: TGTGCCAGCAGTTTAGGACAGGGCCTGTATGGCTACACCTTC. It translates to CASSLGQGLYGYTF. The chain joins TRBV27 to TRBJ1-2; 8 positions agree with TRBD1. Unmatched junction bases numbered 4, after V lost 2 bases and J lost 5 bases. Germline CDR1 MNHEY, CDR2 SMNVEV (reference sequence). This CDR3 is 14 amino acids long.

The chain carries TRBV13 and TRBJ2-1, with 9 bases matching TRBD1. V shed 4 bases and J 8 bases; nucleotides not matched to a gene: 6. Germline CDR1 reads PRHDT; CDR2 reads FYEKMQ (reference sequence). The CDR3 consists of 14 residues. CDR3: CASSSGTGLDEQFF. The CDR3 DNA reads as TGTGCCAGCAGCTCCGGGACAGGGCTCGATGAGCAGTTCTTC. The entire variable domain, with the rest obtained from reference TRBV13 and TRBJ2-1, is as follows: AAGVIQSPRHLIKEKRETATLKCYPIPRHDTVYWYQQGPGQDPQFLISFYEKMQSDKGSIPDRFSAQQFSDYHSELNMSSLELGDSALYFCASSSGTGLDEQFFGPGTRLTVL.

In its sample, this clone was seen once. In nucleotides, the CDR3 is TGCAGCGTTGAGGGGACAGTGAACACTGAAGCTTTCTTT. It specifies CSVEGTVNTEAFF. V usage is TRBV29-1 and J usage is TRBJ1-1; 7 nucleotides match TRBD1. The CDR3 is 13 amino acids. Germline CDR1 is SQVTM and CDR2 is ANQGSEA. V trimming: 3 bases; J trimming: 0 bases; junction bases outside the gene matches: 1.

The chain is built from TRBV7-3 and TRBJ2-1; tentatively, D is TRBD1 (6 bases). The germline V gene has CDR1 SGHTA and CDR2 FQGTGA. Deletions cut 5 bases from V and 8 bases from J, with 22 bases between. The CDR3 sequence is 16 residues long. The CDR3 DNA reads as TGTGCCAGCAGCCCCTCCGCTTTAACAGGGATCGATGAGCAGTTCTTC. Its protein is CASSPSALTGIDEQFF.

The gene calls are TRBV7-9 and TRBJ2-1, with TRBD1 as a possible D gene (5 bases). Trimming shortened V by 2 bases and J by 1 base, and 15 bases separated the two germline ends. The CDR3 has 17 amino acids. From germline, CDR1 is SEHNR and CDR2 FQNEAQ (reference sequence). The CDR3 DNA reads as TGTGCCAGCAGCTTAAGTGGGCAGGGTAGATCCTACAATGAGCAGTTCTTC. Translation gives CASSLSGQGRSYNEQFF.

This chain joins TRBV7-9 and TRBJ2-1, with 13 bases matching TRBD2. V gave up 0 bases and J gave up 4 bases; unmatched junction bases: 6. The CDR3 covers 18 residues. Per the germline V gene, CDR1 is SEHNR and CDR2 is FQNEAQ (reference sequence). DNA for the CDR3: TGTGCCAGCAGCTTAGCCTCGGGACTAGCGGGGCGATACAATGAGCAGTTCTTC. Encoded protein: CASSLASGLAGRYNEQFF.

The rearrangement joins TRBV30 to TRBJ1-3; TRBD1 might be the D (6 bases). The V and J ends lost 4 bases and 2 bases respectively, with 6 bases between them. This CDR3 has 12 amino acids. Per the germline V gene, CDR1 is GTSNPN and CDR2 is SVGIG (reference sequence). The CDR3 nucleotides read TGTGCCTGGAACAGGGCTGGAAACACCATATATTTT. It is translated as CAWNRAGNTIYF.

The V call is TRBV27, the J call TRBJ2-7, with 8 bases fitting TRBD1. This CDR3 has 14 amino acids. Germline V CDR1 and CDR2: MNHEY, SMNVEV (reference sequence). Unmatched junction bases numbered 6, after V lost 6 bases and J lost 2 bases. CDR3 amino acids: CASSRTGYPYEQYF. CDR3 nucleotides: TGTGCCAGCAGCCGGACAGGGTACCCCTACGAGCAGTACTTC.

This rearrangement joins TRBV7-9 to TRBJ2-3; the match to TRBD2 covers 14 bases. With V trimmed by 5 bases and J by 3 bases, 4 bases remained unmatched. Germline CDR1 SEHNR, CDR2 FQNEAQ (reference sequence). This CDR3 is 16 amino acids long. CDR3 nucleotides: TGTGCCAGCAGCCTGACTAGCGGGAGGGGTACAGATACGCAGTATTTT. Protein: CASSLTSGRGTDTQYF.

The CDR3 spells CASRLSGNTYEQYF. The CDR3 nucleotides read TGTGCCAGCAGACTCTCAGGGAATACCTACGAGCAGTACTTC. V usage is TRBV14 and J usage is TRBJ2-7, with D perhaps matching TRBD1 (5 bases). Trimming cost V 6 bases and J 2 bases, with 14 bases left between them. The CDR3 runs 14 residues. CDR1 SGHDN and CDR2 FVKESK come from the germline V gene. Full variable domain (missing parts from reference TRBV14 and TRBJ2-7): EAGVTQFPSHSVIEKGQTVTLRCDPISGHDNLYWYRRVMGKEIKFLLHFVKESKQDESGMPNNRFLAERTGGTYSTLKVQPAELEDSGVYFCASRLSGNTYEQYFGPGTRLTVT.

The chain uses TRBV6-5 and TRBJ2-7; possibly TRBD1 for D (6 bases). With 2 bases removed from V and 2 bases from J, the gap between germline ends came to 16 bases. This CDR3 spans 16 amino acids. Germline CDR1 reads MNHEY; CDR2 reads SVGAGI. The CDR3 protein is CASSYNAGTPPYEQYF. The DNA for the CDR3 is TGTGCCAGCAGTTACAACGCCGGGACACCACCCTACGAGCAGTACTTC.

This chain connects TRBV6-6 to TRBJ2-6, with D perhaps TRBD1 (6 bases). The CDR3 consists of 15 residues. Per the germline V gene, CDR1 is MNHNY and CDR2 is SVGAGI (reference sequence). Trimming removed 6 bases at V and 0 bases at J, with 9 bases between. The CDR3 region is CASRRQDSGANVLTF. The CDR3 DNA sequence: TGTGCCAGCAGACGACAGGACTCTGGGGCCAACGTCCTGACTTTC.

The rearrangement links TRBV3-1 (or the pseudogene TRBV3-2) to TRBJ2-3; 10 bases agree with TRBD2. There are 16 residues in the CDR3. V lost 4 bases, J lost 0 bases, and 4 bases stayed unmatched. Germline V gene lookup returns CDR1 LGHDT and CDR2 YNNKEL (reference sequence). The CDR3 sequence is CASSPGLAESTDTQYF. The CDR3, as DNA: TGTGCCAGCAGCCCCGGACTAGCGGAGAGCACAGATACGCAGTATTTT.

The chain employs TRBV5-8 and TRBJ2-3; TRBD1 aligns across 7 bases. Germline V gene lookup returns CDR1 SGHTS and CDR2 YDEGEE. Trimming at V came to 4 bases and at J to 5 bases, leaving 4 bases not matched to a gene. The CDR3 has 13 residues. CDR3 loop: CASSDRVGDTQYF. For the CDR3, the DNA is TGTGCCAGCAGCGACAGGGTAGGAGATACGCAGTATTTT. The entire variable domain, with the rest obtained from reference TRBV5-8 and TRBJ2-3, is as follows: EAGVTQSPTHLIKTRGQQATLRCSPISGHTSVYWYQQALGLGLQFLLWYDEGEERNRGNFPPRFSGRQFPNYSSELNVNALELEDSALYLCASSDRVGDTQYFGPGTRLTVL.

V is TRBV19 and J is TRBJ1-1; no clear D gene. From germline, CDR1 is LNHDA and CDR2 SQIVND (reference sequence). Trimming cost V 1 base and J 7 bases, with 7 bases left between them. The CDR3 has 12 residues. CDR3 sequence reads: CASSIGEIEAFF. The CDR3 nucleotides are TGTGCCAGTAGTATAGGAGAGATTGAAGCTTTCTTT.

The chain is built from TRBV7-9 and TRBJ1-1; TRBD1 aligns across 7 bases. Germline-derived CDR1 and CDR2 are SEHNR and FQNEAQ (reference sequence). This CDR3 is 13 amino acids long. V lost 6 bases, J lost 8 bases, and 9 bases stayed unmatched. The CDR3 region is CASRIEGAREAFF. CDR3 bases: TGTGCCAGCAGAATCGAGGGGGCACGCGAAGCTTTCTTT.

The CDR3 loop reads CASSPRQGDLETQYF. Written as DNA, the CDR3 is TGTGCCAGCAGTCCCCGACAGGGGGATTTAGAGACCCAGTACTTC. The chain combines TRBV28 with TRBJ2-5; 9 bases agree with TRBD1. The CDR3 is made up of 15 amino acids. Trimming cost V 5 bases and J 4 bases; bases outside gene matches: 8. Germline CDR1 is MDHEN and CDR2 is SYDVKM.

The rearrangement uses TRBV5-4 and TRBJ1-2; D is possibly TRBD1 (6 bases). The germline gives CDR1 SGHNT, CDR2 YYREEE (reference sequence). This CDR3 contains 15 residues. V was cut by 7 bases and J by 0 bases, with 16 bases left in between. CDR3 DNA: TGTGCCAGCCAAGTTAGGGGACATTCTAACTATGGCTACACCTTC. Translated: CASQVRGHSNYGYTF.